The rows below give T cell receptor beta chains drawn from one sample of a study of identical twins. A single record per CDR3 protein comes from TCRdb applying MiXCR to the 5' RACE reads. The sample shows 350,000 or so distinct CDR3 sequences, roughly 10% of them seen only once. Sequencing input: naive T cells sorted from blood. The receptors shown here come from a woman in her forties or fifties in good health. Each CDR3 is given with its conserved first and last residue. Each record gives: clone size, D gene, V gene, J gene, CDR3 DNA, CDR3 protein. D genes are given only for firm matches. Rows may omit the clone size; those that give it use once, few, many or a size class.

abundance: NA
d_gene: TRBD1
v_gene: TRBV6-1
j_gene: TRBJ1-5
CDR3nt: TGTGCCAGCACCCGGGACAGGGGACGGAGTCAGCCCCAGCATTTT
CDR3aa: CASTRDRGRSQPQHF

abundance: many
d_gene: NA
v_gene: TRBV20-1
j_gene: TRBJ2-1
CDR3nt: TGCAGTGCTAGAGAGCGGGAACGTGAGCAGTTCTTC
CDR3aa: CSAREREREQFF

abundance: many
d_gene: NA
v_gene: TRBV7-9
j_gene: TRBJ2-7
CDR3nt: TGTGCCAGCAGCCGAACGGAGGTCACCTACGAGCAGTACTTC
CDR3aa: CASSRTEVTYEQYF

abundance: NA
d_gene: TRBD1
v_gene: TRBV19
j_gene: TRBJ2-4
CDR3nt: TGTGCCAGTAGTTCCGGACAGGTCCTGTACTTC
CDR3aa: CASSSGQVLYF

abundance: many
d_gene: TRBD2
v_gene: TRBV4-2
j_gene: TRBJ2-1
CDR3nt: TGTGCCAGCAGCCAACTAGGGGGACTAGCGGGACGAGATGAGCAGTTCTTC
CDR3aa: CASSQLGGLAGRDEQFF

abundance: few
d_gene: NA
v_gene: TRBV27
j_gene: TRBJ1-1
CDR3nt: TGTGCCAGCAGTTTAAACGCCGTGCAGTCAGCTTTCTTT
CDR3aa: CASSLNAVQSAFF

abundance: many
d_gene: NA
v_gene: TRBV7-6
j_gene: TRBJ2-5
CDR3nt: TGTGCCAGCAGCCCACAGTTGGGGTTTCAAGAGACCCAGTACTTC
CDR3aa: CASSPQLGFQETQYF

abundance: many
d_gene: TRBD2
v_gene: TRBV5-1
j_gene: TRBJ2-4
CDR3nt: TGCGCCAGCAGCTTGGATTGGCTAGCGGGAGGTTCGTCCAAAAACATTCAGTACTTC
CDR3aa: CASSLDWLAGGSSKNIQYF

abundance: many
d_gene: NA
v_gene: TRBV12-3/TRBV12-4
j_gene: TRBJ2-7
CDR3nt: TGTGCCAGCACCTCCCTTTACGAGCAGTACTTC
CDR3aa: CASTSLYEQYF

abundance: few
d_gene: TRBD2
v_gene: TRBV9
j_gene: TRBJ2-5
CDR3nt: TGTGCCAGCAGCAAGGGACTAGATGAAGAGACCCAGTACTTC
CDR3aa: CASSKGLDEETQYF

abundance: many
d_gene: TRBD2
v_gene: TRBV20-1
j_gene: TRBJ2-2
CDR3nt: TGCAGTGCATACCTTAGCGGGTTCGGGGAGCTGTTTTTT
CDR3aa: CSAYLSGFGELFF

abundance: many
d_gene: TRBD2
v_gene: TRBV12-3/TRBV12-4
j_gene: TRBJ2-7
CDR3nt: TGTGCCAGCAGTTTAGTCTCGCTAGCGGGAGGGCTAGAGAACTACGAGCAGTACTTC
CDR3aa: CASSLVSLAGGLENYEQYF

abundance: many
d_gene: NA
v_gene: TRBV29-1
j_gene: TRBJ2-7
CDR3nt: TGCAGCGTTGGGGGTTTGAGCGAGCAGTACTTC
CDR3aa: CSVGGLSEQYF

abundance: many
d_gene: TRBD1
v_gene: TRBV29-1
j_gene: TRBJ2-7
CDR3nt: TGCAGCGTCGTAGGACAGGGAATGCCAAACTACGAGCAGTACTTC
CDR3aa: CSVVGQGMPNYEQYF

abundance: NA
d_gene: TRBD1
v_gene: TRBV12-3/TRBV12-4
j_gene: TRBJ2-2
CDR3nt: TGTGCCAGCACAAAAGAGGGACAGGGATGGACCGGGGAGCTGTTTTTT
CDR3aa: CASTKEGQGWTGELFF

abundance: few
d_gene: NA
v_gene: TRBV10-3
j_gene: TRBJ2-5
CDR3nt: TGTGCCTCCTCCGAACAGGATGAGTTACAGACCCAGTACTTC
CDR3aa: CASSEQDELQTQYF

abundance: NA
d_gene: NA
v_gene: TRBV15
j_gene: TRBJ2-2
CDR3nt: TGTGCCACCAGCAGAGATTTCGTCACCGGGGAGCTGTTTTTT
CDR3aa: CATSRDFVTGELFF

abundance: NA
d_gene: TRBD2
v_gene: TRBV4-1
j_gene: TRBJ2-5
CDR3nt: TGCGCCAGCAGCCAAGCCGAAGGCGGGAGGCGGGAGACCCAGTACTTC
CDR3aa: CASSQAEGGRRETQYF

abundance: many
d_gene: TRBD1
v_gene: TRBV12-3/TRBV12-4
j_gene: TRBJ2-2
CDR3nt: TGTGCCAGCAACATAAGGGGACAGGCGAACACCGGGGAGCTGTTTTTT
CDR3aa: CASNIRGQANTGELFF

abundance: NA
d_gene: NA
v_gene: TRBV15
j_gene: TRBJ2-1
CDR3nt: TGTGCCACCAGCAGAGATATCTCGAGCTCCTACAATGAGCAGTTCTTC
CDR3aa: CATSRDISSSYNEQFF

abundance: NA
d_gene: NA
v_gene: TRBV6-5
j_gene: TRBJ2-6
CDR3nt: TGTGCCAGCAGTTACGGAACAGGTACTGGGGCCAACGTCCTGACTTTC
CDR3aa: CASSYGTGTGANVLTF

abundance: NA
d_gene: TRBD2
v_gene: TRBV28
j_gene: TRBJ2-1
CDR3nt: TGTGCCAGCAGTCCGCAGACTAGCGGGAACTACAATGAGCAGTTCTTC
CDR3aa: CASSPQTSGNYNEQFF

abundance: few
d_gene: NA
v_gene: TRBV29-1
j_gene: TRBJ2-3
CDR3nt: TGCAGCGTATCAAACACAGATACGCAGTATTTT
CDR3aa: CSVSNTDTQYF

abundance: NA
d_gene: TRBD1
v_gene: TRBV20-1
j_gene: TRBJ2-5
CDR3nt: TGCAGTGCCGTCCCCGGGGGACAGGGCCGAGAGACCCAGTACTTC
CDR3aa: CSAVPGGQGRETQYF

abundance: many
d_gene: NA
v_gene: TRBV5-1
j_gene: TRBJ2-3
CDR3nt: TGCGCCAGCAGCTTGGCCGGTGCGGGTAGCACAGATACGCAGTATTTT
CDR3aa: CASSLAGAGSTDTQYF

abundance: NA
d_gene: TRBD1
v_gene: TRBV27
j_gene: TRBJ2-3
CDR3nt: TGTGCCAGCAGCGAAGGGACGGGACAGGGCACAGATACGCAGTATTTT
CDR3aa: CASSEGTGQGTDTQYF

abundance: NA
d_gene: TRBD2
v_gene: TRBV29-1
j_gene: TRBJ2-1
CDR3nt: TGCAGCGTTACTAGCGGCAGCAATGAGCAGTTCTTC
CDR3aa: CSVTSGSNEQFF

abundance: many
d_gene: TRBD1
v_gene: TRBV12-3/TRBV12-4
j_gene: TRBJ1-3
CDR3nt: TGTGCCAGCAGACGGGACAGGCCTGGAAACACCATATATTTT
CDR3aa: CASRRDRPGNTIYF

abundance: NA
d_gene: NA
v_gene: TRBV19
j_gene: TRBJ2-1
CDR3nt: TGTGCCAGTAAAGTGGGAGCGATCTACAATGAGCAGTTCTTC
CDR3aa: CASKVGAIYNEQFF

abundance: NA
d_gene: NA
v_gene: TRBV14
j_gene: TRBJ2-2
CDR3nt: TGTGCCAGCAGCCAACGGGCAGTCTACACCGGGGAGCTGTTTTTT
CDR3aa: CASSQRAVYTGELFF

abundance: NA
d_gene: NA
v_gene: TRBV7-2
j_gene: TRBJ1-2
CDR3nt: TGTGCCAGCAGCTTAGATCTCGGCAGGGCAACGAACTATGGCTACACCTTC
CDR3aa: CASSLDLGRATNYGYTF

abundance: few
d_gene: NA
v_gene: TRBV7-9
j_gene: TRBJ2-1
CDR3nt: TGTGCCAGCAGATCGTCACTAGCTCTTGAGCAGTTCTTC
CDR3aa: CASRSSLALEQFF

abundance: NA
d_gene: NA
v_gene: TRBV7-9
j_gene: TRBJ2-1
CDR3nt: TGTGCCAGCAGCTTGCCCGGGACTCCAAGAGAGCAGTTCTTC
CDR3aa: CASSLPGTPREQFF